The entry that follows covers one T cell receptor (beta chain) sequence. TCRdb's copy holds only in-frame clones and misses some; the assay was immunoSEQ multiplex PCR. The table has tens of thousands of clones, less than 85% seen once. These data are taken from a study of OX40 agonist ivuxolimab in advanced cancers. Study context: Those treated in dose escalation had hepatocellular carcinoma, melanoma, renal cell cancer or head and neck cancer.

Autoimmune disease history or systemic immunosuppression disqualified patients. The CDR3 extends over 11 amino acids. CDR1 and CDR2 from the germline V gene are SQVTM and ANQGSEA. V was clipped by 4 bases and J by 4 bases, with 7 bases between them. The specimen comprised CD4+ or CD8+ T cells sorted from blood, sampled in a trial of the OX40 agonist ivuxolimab. The V and J genes are TRBV29-1 and TRBJ1-1; D remains unclear. The clonotype was recovered from an adult with an advanced solid tumor such as melanoma, head and neck, liver or kidney cancer. The CDR3 region has the DNA TGCAGCGTTGTGGGTGTCACTGAAGCTTTCTTT. The encoded protein is CSVVGVTEAFF.